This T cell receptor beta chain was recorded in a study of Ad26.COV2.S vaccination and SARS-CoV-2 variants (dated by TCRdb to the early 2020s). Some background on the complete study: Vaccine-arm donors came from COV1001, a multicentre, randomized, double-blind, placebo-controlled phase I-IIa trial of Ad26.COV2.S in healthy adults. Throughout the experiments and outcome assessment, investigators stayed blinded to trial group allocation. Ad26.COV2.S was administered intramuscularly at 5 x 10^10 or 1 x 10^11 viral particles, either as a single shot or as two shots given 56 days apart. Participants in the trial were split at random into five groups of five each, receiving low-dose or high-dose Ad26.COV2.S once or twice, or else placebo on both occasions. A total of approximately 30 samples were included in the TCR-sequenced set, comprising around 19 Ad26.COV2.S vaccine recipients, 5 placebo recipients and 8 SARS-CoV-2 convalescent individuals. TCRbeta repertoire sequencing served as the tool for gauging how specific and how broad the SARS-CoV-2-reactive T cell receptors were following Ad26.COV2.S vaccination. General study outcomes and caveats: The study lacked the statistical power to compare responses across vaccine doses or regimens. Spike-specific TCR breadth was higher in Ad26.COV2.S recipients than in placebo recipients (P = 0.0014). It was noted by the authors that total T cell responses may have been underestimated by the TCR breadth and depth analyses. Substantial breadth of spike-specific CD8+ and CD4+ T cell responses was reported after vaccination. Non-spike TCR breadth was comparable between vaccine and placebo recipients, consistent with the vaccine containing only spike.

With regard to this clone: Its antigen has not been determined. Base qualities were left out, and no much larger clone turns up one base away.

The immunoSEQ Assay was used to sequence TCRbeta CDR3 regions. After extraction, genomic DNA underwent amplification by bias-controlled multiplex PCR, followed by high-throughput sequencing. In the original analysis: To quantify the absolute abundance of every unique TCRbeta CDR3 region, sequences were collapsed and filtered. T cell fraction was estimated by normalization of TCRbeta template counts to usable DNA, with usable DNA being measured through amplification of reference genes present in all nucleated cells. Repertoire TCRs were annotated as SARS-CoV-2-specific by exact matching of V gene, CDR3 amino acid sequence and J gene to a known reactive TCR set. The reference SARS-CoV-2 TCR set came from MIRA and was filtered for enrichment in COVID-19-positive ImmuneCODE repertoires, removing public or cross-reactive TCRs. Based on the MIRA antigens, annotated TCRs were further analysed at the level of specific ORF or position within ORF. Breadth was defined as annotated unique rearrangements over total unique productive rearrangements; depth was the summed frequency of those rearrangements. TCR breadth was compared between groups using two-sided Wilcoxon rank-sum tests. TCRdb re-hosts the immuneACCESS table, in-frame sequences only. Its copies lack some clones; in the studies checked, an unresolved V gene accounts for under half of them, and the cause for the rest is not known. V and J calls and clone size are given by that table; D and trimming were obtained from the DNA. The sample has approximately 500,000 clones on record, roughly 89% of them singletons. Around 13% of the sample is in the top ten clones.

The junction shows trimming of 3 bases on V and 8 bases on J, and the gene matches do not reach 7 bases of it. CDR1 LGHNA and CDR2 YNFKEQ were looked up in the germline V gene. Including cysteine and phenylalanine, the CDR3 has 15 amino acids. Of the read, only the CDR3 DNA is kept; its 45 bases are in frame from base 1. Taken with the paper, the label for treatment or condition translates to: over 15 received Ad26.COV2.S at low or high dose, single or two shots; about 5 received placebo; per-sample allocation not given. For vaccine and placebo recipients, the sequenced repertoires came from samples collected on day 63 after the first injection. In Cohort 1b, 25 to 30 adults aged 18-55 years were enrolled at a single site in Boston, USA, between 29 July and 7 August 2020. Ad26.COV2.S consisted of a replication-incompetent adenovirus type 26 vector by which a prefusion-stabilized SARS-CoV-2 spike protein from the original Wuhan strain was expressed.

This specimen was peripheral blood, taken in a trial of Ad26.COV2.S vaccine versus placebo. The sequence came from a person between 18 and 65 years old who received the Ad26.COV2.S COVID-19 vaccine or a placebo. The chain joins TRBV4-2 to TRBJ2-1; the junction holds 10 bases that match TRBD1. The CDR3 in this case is CASSQTGTGEDEQFF. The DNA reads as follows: TGTGCCAGCAGCCAGACCGGGACAGGGGAGGATGAGCAGTTCTTC.